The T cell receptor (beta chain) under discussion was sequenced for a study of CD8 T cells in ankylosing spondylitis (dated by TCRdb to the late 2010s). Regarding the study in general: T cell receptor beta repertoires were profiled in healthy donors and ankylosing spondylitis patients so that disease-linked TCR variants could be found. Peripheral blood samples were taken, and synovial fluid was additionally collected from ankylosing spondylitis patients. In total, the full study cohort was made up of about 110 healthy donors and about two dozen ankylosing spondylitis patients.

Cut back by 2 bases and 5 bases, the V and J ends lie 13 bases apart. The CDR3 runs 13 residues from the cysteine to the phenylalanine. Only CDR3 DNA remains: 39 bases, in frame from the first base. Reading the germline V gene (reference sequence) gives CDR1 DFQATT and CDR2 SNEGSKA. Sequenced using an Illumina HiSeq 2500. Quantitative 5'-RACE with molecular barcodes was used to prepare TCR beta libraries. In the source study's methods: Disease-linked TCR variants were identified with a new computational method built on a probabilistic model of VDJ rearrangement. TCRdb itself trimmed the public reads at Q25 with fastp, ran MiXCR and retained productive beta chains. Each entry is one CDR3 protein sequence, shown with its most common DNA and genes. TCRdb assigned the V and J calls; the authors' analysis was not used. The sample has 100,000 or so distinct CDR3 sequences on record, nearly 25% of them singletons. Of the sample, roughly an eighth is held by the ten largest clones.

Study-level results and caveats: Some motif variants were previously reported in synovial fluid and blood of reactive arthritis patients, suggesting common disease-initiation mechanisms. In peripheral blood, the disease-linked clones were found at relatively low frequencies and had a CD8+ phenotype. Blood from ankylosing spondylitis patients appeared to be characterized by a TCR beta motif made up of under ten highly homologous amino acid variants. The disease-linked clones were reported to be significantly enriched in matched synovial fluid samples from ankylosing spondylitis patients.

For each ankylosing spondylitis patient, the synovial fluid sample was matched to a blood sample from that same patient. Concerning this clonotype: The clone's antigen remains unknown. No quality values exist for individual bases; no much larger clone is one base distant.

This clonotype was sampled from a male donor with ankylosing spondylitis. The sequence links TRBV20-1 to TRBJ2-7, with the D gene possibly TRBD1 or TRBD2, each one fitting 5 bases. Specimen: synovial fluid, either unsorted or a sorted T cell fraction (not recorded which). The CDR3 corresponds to CSARSGRGDEQYF. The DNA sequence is TGCAGTGCTAGATCGGGGCGCGGAGACGAGCAGTACTTC.